One sample yielded the 31 T cell receptor beta chains listed below, sequenced in a study of blood T cell repertoires in COVID-19. The repertoire was sequenced with immunoSEQ multiplex PCR; TCRdb's copy has only in-frame clones and lacks some. The repertoire has approximately 200,000 clones, 84% of them found once; the top ten carry roughly 7.8%. Sequencing was done on a sample of peripheral blood. These receptors came from a woman of 80 years or more with COVID-19, enrolled during active disease.

There are a few counts of this clone. J is TRBJ1-4 and V is TRBV5-1; 7 bases match TRBD1. The V gene's germline CDR1 is SGHRS and CDR2 YFSETQ. The CDR3 is made up of 14 amino acids. Trimming cost V 6 bases and J 3 bases; bases outside gene matches: 5. CDR3 sequence: CASTRDSPNEKLFF. The CDR3 region has the DNA TGCGCCAGCACCCGGGACAGCCCTAATGAAAAACTGTTTTTT. Full variable domain (missing parts from reference TRBV5-1 and TRBJ1-4): KAGVTQTPRYLIKTRGQQVTLSCSPISGHRSVSWYQQTPGQGLQFLFEYFSETQRNKGNFPGRFSGRQFSNSRSEMNVSTLELGDSALYLCASTRDSPNEKLFFGSGTQLSVL.

This clone was found once. V and J are TRBV20-1 and TRBJ1-2; D might be TRBD1 (5 bases). Germline V gene lookup returns CDR1 DFQATT and CDR2 SNEGSKA (reference sequence). The V end lost 4 bases, the J end lost 2 bases, and 5 bases lay between the germline ends. The CDR3 runs 11 residues. CDR3 sequence (DNA): TGCAGTGCTACAGGGAACTATGGCTACACCTTC. Translating it yields CSATGNYGYTF.

This clone was recorded only once. J is TRBJ1-6 and V is TRBV5-4; D gene unclear. V lost 0 bases and J lost 9, with 22 bases in between. The length of the CDR3 is 18 residues. The germline V gene encodes CDR1 SGHNT and CDR2 YYREEE (reference sequence). The CDR3 DNA reads as TGTGCCAGCAGCTTGGAACGGACTCGCGCATATAGTGGTTCACCCCTCCACTTT. Translated, it gives CASSLERTRAYSGSPLHF.

The chain employs TRBV10-1 and TRBJ1-4; D might be TRBD1 (5 bases). The CDR3 length is 15 residues. CDR1 is WNHNN and CDR2 is SYGVQD in the germline V gene (reference sequence). The V end lost 3 bases, the J end lost 8 bases, and 16 bases lay between the germline ends. CDR3 bases: TGCGCCAGCAGTGACCCGGCCGGGGGTGAGGAAAAACTGTTTTTT. Residues: CASSDPAGGEEKLFF.

The chain is built from TRBV28 and TRBJ1-3; tentatively, D is TRBD1 (6 bases). Trimming pared 6 bases from V and 1 base from J, leaving 16 bases between. Germline V gives CDR1 MDHEN, CDR2 SYDVKM. The CDR3 spans 16 residues. The CDR3 region has the DNA TGTGCCAGCAGCCTGAACAGGGAGATATCTGGAAACACCATATATTTT. Translation gives CASSLNREISGNTIYF.

This rearrangement joins TRBV7-2 to TRBJ1-2, with D unclear. Trimming pared 1 base from V and 8 bases from J, leaving 11 bases between. This CDR3 spans 13 amino acids. Germline V gene sequence: CDR1 SGHTA, CDR2 FQGNSA. The CDR3 DNA reads as TGTGCCAGCAGCTTAGGTCCCCGGGAGGGCTACACCTTC. Its translation: CASSLGPREGYTF.

J is TRBJ1-1 and V is TRBV29-1; 7 positions match TRBD1. The CDR3 totals 15 residues. Unmatched junction bases numbered 7, after V lost 1 base and J lost 2 bases. Germline V gene lookup returns CDR1 SQVTM and CDR2 ANQGSEA. This CDR3 reads CSVEGRDRFNTEAFF. CDR3 bases: TGCAGCGTTGAAGGCCGGGACAGATTCAACACTGAAGCTTTCTTT.

The chain recombines TRBV15 with TRBJ2-5, with 8 bases aligning to TRBD1. This CDR3 comprises 16 residues. Trimming at V came to 4 bases and at J to 0 bases, leaving 7 bases not matched to a gene. CDR1 LNHNV and CDR2 YYDKDF come from the germline V gene (reference sequence). CDR3 loop: CATSNTGQGYQETQYF. The CDR3 coding sequence is TGTGCCACCAGCAATACCGGACAGGGATACCAAGAGACCCAGTACTTC. The variable domain in full, completed from reference TRBV15 and TRBJ2-5, reads DAMVIQNPRYQVTQFGKPVTLSCSQTLNHNVMYWYQQKSSQAPKLLFHYYDKDFNNEADTPDNFQSRRPNTSFCFLDIRSPGLGDTAMYLCATSNTGQGYQETQYFGPGTRLLVL.

This clone showed up just once. The chain links TRBV19 to TRBJ1-2; D perhaps matches TRBD1 (5 bases). Trimming removed 8 bases from V and 0 bases from J, with 10 bases in between. CDR3 length: 13 residues. Germline CDR1 and CDR2: LNHDA and SQIVND (reference sequence). The CDR3 nucleotides read TGTGCCAGTCGCAGGGATTCTAACTATGGCTACACCTTC. Its protein product is CASRRDSNYGYTF.

The chain links TRBV5-1 to TRBJ2-1; no definite D call. The CDR3 is 12 residues long. V was trimmed by 4 bases and J by 9 bases, leaving 11 bases between them. Germline V lookup: CDR1 SGHRS, CDR2 YFSETQ. The CDR3 sequence: CASSPTRGEQFF. DNA for the CDR3: TGCGCCAGCAGCCCAACGCGAGGTGAGCAGTTCTTC.

The CDR3 is CASTSQARTEAFF. The CDR3 DNA sequence: TGTGCCAGCACTTCACAAGCGAGGACTGAAGCTTTCTTT. This rearrangement joins TRBV27 to TRBJ1-1, with D unclear. Germline CDR1 and CDR2: MNHEY and SMNVEV (reference sequence). CDR3 size: 13 residues. The germline V and J ends were trimmed by 7 bases and 5 bases, with 14 bases remaining between them.

The genes are TRBV5-1 and TRBJ2-3; a possible D gene is TRBD2 (6 bases). The CDR3 covers 15 residues. Germline-derived CDR1 and CDR2 are SGHRS and YFSETQ. V lost 0 bases and J 4 bases, leaving 12 bases between the germline ends. The CDR3 loop reads CASSLEPSEADTQYF. DNA for the CDR3: TGCGCCAGCAGCTTGGAACCTAGCGAGGCAGATACGCAGTATTTT.

The chain has TRBV27 and TRBJ1-2; D remains ambiguous. The V gene lost 7 bases and the J gene lost 5 bases, with 20 bases spanning the gap. CDR1 is MNHEY, CDR2 SMNVEV, per germline (reference sequence). The CDR3 runs 15 residues. The CDR3 DNA follows: TGTGCCAGCACCCCTCGGGGAGGACGCGGATATGGCTACACCTTC. Translating gives CASTPRGGRGYGYTF.

This chain joins TRBV5-4 and TRBJ1-2; perhaps TRBD1 as D (6 bases). Germline-derived CDR1 and CDR2 are SGHNT and YYREEE (reference sequence). The CDR3 runs 15 residues. The V and J ends lost 4 bases and 6 bases respectively, with 19 bases between them. The CDR3 region has the DNA TGTGCCAGCAGCACCCCCCGAGGGGGTCAAGATGGCTACACCTTC. Translated: CASSTPRGGQDGYTF.

The chain has TRBV5-4 and TRBJ1-4; possibly TRBD1 for D (6 bases). The V gene lost 4 bases and the J gene lost 7 bases, with 17 bases spanning the gap. This CDR3 comprises 15 residues. Germline V gene data show CDR1 as SGHNT and CDR2 as YYREEE (reference sequence). The CDR3 region has the DNA TGTGCCAGCAGCCCGGGGGGCCAAACCGGTGAAAAACTGTTTTTT. Its protein is CASSPGGQTGEKLFF.

This clone appeared a single time. The gene calls are TRBV5-1 and TRBJ2-5; TRBD1 aligns across 10 bases. Trimming at V came to 4 bases and at J to 9 bases, leaving 6 bases not matched to a gene. CDR1 and CDR2 from the germline V gene are SGHRS and YFSETQ. CDR3 size: 13 residues. The CDR3 sequence: CASSLGQGEAQYF. The CDR3 DNA is TGCGCCAGCAGCCTCGGACAGGGGGAGGCCCAGTACTTC.

The chain has TRBV12-3 or TRBV12-4 and TRBJ1-4; no clear D. V was trimmed by 2 bases and J by 10 bases, leaving 5 bases between them. The length of the CDR3 is 11 residues. CDR3 amino acids: CASSLRVKLFF. The CDR3 DNA follows: TGTGCCAGCAGTTTACGGGTAAAACTGTTTTTT.

The V and J genes are TRBV19 and TRBJ1-1, with 10 bases aligning to TRBD1. Germline V gene data show CDR1 as LNHDA and CDR2 as SQIVND (reference sequence). The CDR3 runs to 17 residues. The ends lost 5 bases at V and 1 base at J; junction bases unmatched: 10. CDR3: CASSFSPRDRGNTEAFF. CDR3 coding DNA: TGTGCCAGTAGTTTCTCCCCAAGGGACAGGGGGAACACTGAAGCTTTCTTT.

This clone was recorded only once. The genes are TRBV28 and TRBJ2-7, with TRBD2 matching over 7 bases. CDR1 MDHEN and CDR2 SYDVKM come from the germline V gene. V gave up 4 bases and J gave up 2 bases; unmatched junction bases: 2. This CDR3 is built from 13 residues. Here the CDR3 DNA reads TGTGCCAGCAGTTACGGACTAGCCTACGAGCAGTACTTC. Translation gives CASSYGLAYEQYF.

This rearrangement joins TRBV7-2 to TRBJ1-3; no reliable D call. Germline-derived CDR1 and CDR2 are SGHTA and FQGNSA. The V and J ends lost 2 bases and 3 bases respectively, with 11 bases between them. The length of the CDR3 is 15 residues. For the CDR3, the DNA is TGTGCCAGCAGCTTACGAGGGTCTATTGGAAACACCATATATTTT. Protein product: CASSLRGSIGNTIYF.

The rearrangement links TRBV20-1 to TRBJ2-2; unclear D gene. V gave up 6 bases and J gave up 7 bases, with 9 bases separating them. The CDR3 spans 11 residues. Germline assignment: CDR1 DFQATT and CDR2 SNEGSKA (reference sequence). DNA of the CDR3: TGCAGTGCCCGTAGGAGCGGGGAGCTGTTTTTT. This encodes CSARRSGELFF.

The chain couples TRBV29-1 to TRBJ1-2, with D tentatively TRBD1 (6 bases). CDR1 and CDR2 (germline): SQVTM, ANQGSEA. Trimming pared 5 bases from V and 0 bases from J, leaving 16 bases between. The CDR3 is made up of 15 amino acids. CDR3 loop: CSVRAGALANYGYTF. CDR3 nucleotides: TGCAGCGTTCGGGCAGGGGCTCTGGCTAACTATGGCTACACCTTC.

DNA of the CDR3: TGTGCCAGCAGCTCTCCGACTCAGAGCACAGATACGCAGTATTTT. Its translation is CASSSPTQSTDTQYF. The chain combines TRBV7-6 with TRBJ2-3; no firm D call. The length of the CDR3 is 15 residues. Deletions cut 4 bases from V and 0 bases from J, with 11 bases between. The V gene's germline CDR1 is SGHVS and CDR2 FNYEAQ.

The V and J genes are TRBV6-6 and TRBJ1-4; D not resolved. The CDR3 is made up of 13 amino acids. The V gene's germline CDR1 is MNHNY and CDR2 SVGAGI (reference sequence). V dropped 5 bases and J dropped 3 bases, with 7 bases sitting between them. The CDR3, as DNA: TGTGCCAGCAGTAGATCCTCTAATGAAAAACTGTTTTTT. Protein product: CASSRSSNEKLFF.

CDR3 DNA sequence: TGTGCCAGCAGCTCGGTAAAAACGGGAGATGAAAAACTGTTTTTT. Encoded protein: CASSSVKTGDEKLFF. The gene calls are TRBV5-4 and TRBJ1-4; D gene uncertain. CDR1 SGHNT and CDR2 YYREEE come from the germline V gene (reference sequence). The CDR3 contains 15 residues. With 3 bases removed from V and 6 bases from J, the gap between germline ends came to 15 bases. Variable domain in full (rest from reference TRBV5-4 and TRBJ1-4): ETGVTQSPTHLIKTRGQQVTLRCSSQSGHNTVSWYQQALGQGPQFIFQYYREEENGRGNFPPRFSGLQFPNYSSELNVNALELDDSALYLCASSSVKTGDEKLFFGSGTQLSVL.

V is TRBV20-1 and J is TRBJ2-5, with a tentative D call TRBD1 (5 bases). The germline V and J ends were trimmed by 6 bases and 4 bases, with 9 bases remaining between them. Germline V gene data show CDR1 as DFQATT and CDR2 as SNEGSKA (reference sequence). The CDR3 totals 11 residues. CDR3 amino acids: CSATGAETQYF. The CDR3 DNA reads TGCAGTGCCACAGGTGCAGAGACCCAGTACTTC.

This clone was detected a few times. This sequence joins TRBV20-1 and TRBJ1-1; D is unclear. The germline V gene encodes CDR1 DFQATT and CDR2 SNEGSKA (reference sequence). The CDR3 contains 13 residues. Trimming cost V 3 bases and J 3 bases, with 11 bases left between them. CDR3 bases: TGCAGTGCTAGTCCCCAAGAGTACACTGAAGCTTTCTTT. Its translation is CSASPQEYTEAFF.

This clone was seen only once. The CDR3 sequence is CASSLVGRVSQETQYF. The CDR3 DNA follows: TGTGCCAGCAGCTTAGTCGGCAGGGTGTCACAAGAGACCCAGTACTTC. V is TRBV11-2 and J is TRBJ2-5; possibly TRBD1 for D (5 bases). This CDR3 spans 16 amino acids. V gave up 1 base and J gave up 2 bases, with 14 bases separating them. The germline V gene encodes CDR1 SGHAT and CDR2 FQNNGV.

The chain couples TRBV9 to TRBJ1-3; 9 bases fit TRBD1. V lost 4 bases, J lost 0 bases, and 11 bases stayed unmatched. CDR1 is SGDLS and CDR2 is YYNGEE in the germline V gene. The CDR3 spans 18 residues. Here the CDR3 reads CASSSRPGTGISGNTIYF. Here the CDR3 DNA reads TGTGCCAGCAGCTCCCGCCCCGGGACAGGGATCTCTGGAAACACCATATATTTT.

The chain is built from TRBV2 and TRBJ1-4; tentatively, D is TRBD1 (6 bases). With 2 bases removed from V and 8 bases from J, the gap between germline ends came to 12 bases. CDR3 length: 14 amino acids. In germline, CDR1 is SNHLY, CDR2 FYNNEI. CDR3 sequence: CASSESLGTEKLFF. CDR3 nucleotides: TGTGCCAGCAGTGAATCTCTGGGGACAGAAAAACTGTTTTTT. Together with reference TRBV2 and TRBJ1-4, the CDR3 gives the full variable domain: EPEVTQTPSHQVTQMGQEVILRCVPISNHLYFYWYRQILGQKVEFLVSFYNNEISEKSEIFDDQFSVERPDGSNFTLKIRSTKLEDSAMYFCASSESLGTEKLFFGSGTQLSVL.

In the case of this clone: The junction shows a germline mismatch at one end, possibly a read error. The chain uses TRBV28 and TRBJ2-7; TRBD1 aligns across 7 bases. The CDR3 has 14 residues. Germline lookup yields CDR1 MDHEN and CDR2 SYDVKM. In nucleotides, the CDR3 is TGTGCCAGCACGCCGGGACAGAACCTACGAGGGCAGAACTTC. Protein sequence: CASTPGQNLRGQNF.